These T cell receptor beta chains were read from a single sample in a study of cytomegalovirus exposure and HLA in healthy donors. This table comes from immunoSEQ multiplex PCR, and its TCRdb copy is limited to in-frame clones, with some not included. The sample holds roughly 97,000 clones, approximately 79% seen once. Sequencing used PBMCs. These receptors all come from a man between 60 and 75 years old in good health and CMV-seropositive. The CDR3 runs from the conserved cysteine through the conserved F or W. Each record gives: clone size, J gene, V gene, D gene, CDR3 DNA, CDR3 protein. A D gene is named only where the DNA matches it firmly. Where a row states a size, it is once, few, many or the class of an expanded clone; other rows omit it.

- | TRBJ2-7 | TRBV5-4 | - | TGCGCCAGCAGCTTTGAACAGACGTCCTACGAGCAGTACTTC | CASSFEQTSYEQYF
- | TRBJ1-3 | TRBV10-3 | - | TGTGCCATCAGTTTCCCCGGGAAGGACGGAAACACCATATATTTT | CAISFPGKDGNTIYF
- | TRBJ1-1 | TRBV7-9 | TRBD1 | TGTGCCAGCAGCTCTTCGTGGGCAGGGGGTTACACTGAAGCTTTCTTT | CASSSSWAGGYTEAFF
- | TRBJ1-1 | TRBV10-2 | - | TGCGCCAGCAGTGAACAGGGCGGGAACACTGAAGCTTTCTTT | CASSEQGGNTEAFF
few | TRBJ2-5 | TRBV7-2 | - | TGTGCCAGCAGCTTAGGGGCTAAAGAGACCCAGTACTTC | CASSLGAKETQYF
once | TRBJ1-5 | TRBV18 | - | TGTGCCAGCTCACCACGATCAGGGGACAATCAGCCCCAGCATTTT | CASSPRSGDNQPQHF
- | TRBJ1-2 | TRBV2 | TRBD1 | TGTGCCAGCACCGGACAGGGGGAACGCTATGGCTACACCTTC | CASTGQGERYGYTF
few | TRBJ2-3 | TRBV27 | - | TGTGCCAGCAGTTATATGGGGGTTTACGGGGGTGATACGCAGTATTTT | CASSYMGVYGGDTQYF
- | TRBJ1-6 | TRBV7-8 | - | TGTGCCAGCAGCTTAGACCAGGGTAGTGATTCACCCCTCCACTTT | CASSLDQGSDSPLHF
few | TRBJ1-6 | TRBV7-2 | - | TGTGCCAGCAGCCCCCAGGACAGAAGCTCCTATAATTCACCCCTCCACTTT | CASSPQDRSSYNSPLHF
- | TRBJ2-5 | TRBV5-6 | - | TGTGCCAGCAGCTTTGGGAGGCGGGAGACCCAGTACTTC | CASSFGRRETQYF
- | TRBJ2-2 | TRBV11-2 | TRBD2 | TGTGCCAGCAGCTTACTAGCGGGGGGAGGTACCGGGGAGCTGTTTTTT | CASSLLAGGGTGELFF
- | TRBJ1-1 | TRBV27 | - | TGTGCCAGCAAAGGAGGGGGGGTCACTGAAGCTTTCTTT | CASKGGGVTEAFF
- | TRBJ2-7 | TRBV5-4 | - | TGTGCCAGCAGCTTGGTCGGCGGGGCTCGCGACGAGCAGTACTTC | CASSLVGGARDEQYF
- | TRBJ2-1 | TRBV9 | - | TGTGCCAGCAGCGTAGTGGGCGGGGCCTACAATGAGCAGTTCTTC | CASSVVGGAYNEQFF
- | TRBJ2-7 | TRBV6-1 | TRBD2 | TGTGCCAGCCGCGGGGGGGGCTACGCCGAGCAGTACTTC | CASRGGGYAEQYF
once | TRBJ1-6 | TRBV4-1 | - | TGCGCCAGCAGCCAAGATCCCCCTGGGTCAGGCAATTCACCCCTCCACTTT | CASSQDPPGSGNSPLHF
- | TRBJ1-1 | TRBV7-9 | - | TGTGCCAGCAGCCCCATGACGGGCACTGAAGCTTTCTTT | CASSPMTGTEAFF
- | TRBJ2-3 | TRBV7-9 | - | TGTGCCAGCACCTTTCAGGGAACAAGCACAGATACGCAGTATTTT | CASTFQGTSTDTQYF
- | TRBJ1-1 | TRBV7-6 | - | TGTGCCAGCAGCTTAGCAGTGGGCGGGACCAACACTGAAGCTTTCTTT | CASSLAVGGTNTEAFF
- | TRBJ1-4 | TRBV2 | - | TGTGCCAGCAGTGACGCGGGCTCGGATGAAAAACTGTTTTTT | CASSDAGSDEKLFF
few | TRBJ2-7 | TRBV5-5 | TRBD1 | TGTGCCAGCAGTCCACCGGGACAGGGGTACGAGCAGTACTTC | CASSPPGQGYEQYF
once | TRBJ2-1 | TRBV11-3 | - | TGTGCCAGCAGCCATCAGGGATCTGAGCAGTTCTTC | CASSHQGSEQFF
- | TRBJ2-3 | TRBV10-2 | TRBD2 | TGCGCCAGCAGTGGGGCTAGCGGGGGGTCCACCACAGATACGCAGTATTTT | CASSGASGGSTTDTQYF
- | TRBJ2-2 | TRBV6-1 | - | TGTGCCAGCAGTGAAGCATGGGGACAAACGAACACCGGGGAGCTGTTTTTT | CASSEAWGQTNTGELFF
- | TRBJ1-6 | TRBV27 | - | TGTGCCAGCAGCTCAGGGTTCTCACCCCTCCACTTT | CASSSGFSPLHF
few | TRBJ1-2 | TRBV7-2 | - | TGTGCCAGCAGCCTTGACCCAGGGCAGTATGGCTACACCTTC | CASSLDPGQYGYTF
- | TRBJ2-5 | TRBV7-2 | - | TGTGCCAGCAGCTTAGTGGGGGGAGAGACCCAGTACTTC | CASSLVGGETQYF
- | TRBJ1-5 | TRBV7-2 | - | TGTGCCAGCAGCCCGGACATCAATCAGCCCCAGCATTTT | CASSPDINQPQHF
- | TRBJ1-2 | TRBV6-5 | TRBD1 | TGTGCCAGCAGTTATATTACGGGACAGGAGGGTTATGGCTACACCTTC | CASSYITGQEGYGYTF
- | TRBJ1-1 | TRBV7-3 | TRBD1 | TGTGCCAGCCGTAGGGACAGGGACACTGAAGCTTTCTTT | CASRRDRDTEAFF
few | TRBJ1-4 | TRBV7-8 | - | TGTGCCAGCACCCATCACCGGGTAGCTAATGAAAAACTGTTTTTT | CASTHHRVANEKLFF
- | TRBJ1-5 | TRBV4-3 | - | TGCGCCAGCTCGGGGGGAAAGAATCAGCCCCAGCATTTT | CASSGGKNQPQHF
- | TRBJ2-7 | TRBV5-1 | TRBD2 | TGCGCCAGCAGCTTGGATGCTAGCGGGGGGGCCAAGCAGTACTTC | CASSLDASGGAKQYF
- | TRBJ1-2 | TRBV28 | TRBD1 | TGTGCCAGCAGTTGGGGACAGGAAGGCTATGGCTACACCTTC | CASSWGQEGYGYTF
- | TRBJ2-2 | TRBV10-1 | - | TGCGCCAGCAGTGAGTCCGGATGGGCGACCGGGGAGCTGTTTTTT | CASSESGWATGELFF